This T cell receptor beta chain was captured in a study of shared clonotypes between healthy human individuals. The wider study: CD8 memory received one plate per donor, CD8 naive two, CD4 memory three and CD4 naive three. Notes on the study in general: Blood alone was sampled, and tissue repertoires likely differ.

CDR1 is MNHEY and CDR2 is SMNVEV in the germline V gene (reference sequence). The V end lost 1 base, the J end lost 0 bases, and 10 bases lay between the germline ends. The CDR3 length is 16 residues. Using immunoSEQ multiplex PCR, the repertoire was profiled, and TCRdb retains in-frame clones only, with some absent. Among roughly 590,000 clones, about 95% were seen once, and the ten largest hold 0.085% to 0.11%. A remark on this clone: The antigen is unknown.

CD45RO-negative, CCR7-selected cells formed the naive CD8 fraction, which excluded terminally differentiated effector memory CD45RA+ cells. The chain recombines TRBV27 with TRBJ2-1, with D maybe TRBD2 (6 bases). The receptor was derived from a woman in her thirties in good health. The material sequenced was naive CD8+ T cells sorted from blood. The CDR3 spells CASSLFAGSSYNEQFF. The CDR3 nucleotides are TGTGCCAGCAGTTTATTTGCCGGGAGCTCCTACAATGAGCAGTTCTTC.